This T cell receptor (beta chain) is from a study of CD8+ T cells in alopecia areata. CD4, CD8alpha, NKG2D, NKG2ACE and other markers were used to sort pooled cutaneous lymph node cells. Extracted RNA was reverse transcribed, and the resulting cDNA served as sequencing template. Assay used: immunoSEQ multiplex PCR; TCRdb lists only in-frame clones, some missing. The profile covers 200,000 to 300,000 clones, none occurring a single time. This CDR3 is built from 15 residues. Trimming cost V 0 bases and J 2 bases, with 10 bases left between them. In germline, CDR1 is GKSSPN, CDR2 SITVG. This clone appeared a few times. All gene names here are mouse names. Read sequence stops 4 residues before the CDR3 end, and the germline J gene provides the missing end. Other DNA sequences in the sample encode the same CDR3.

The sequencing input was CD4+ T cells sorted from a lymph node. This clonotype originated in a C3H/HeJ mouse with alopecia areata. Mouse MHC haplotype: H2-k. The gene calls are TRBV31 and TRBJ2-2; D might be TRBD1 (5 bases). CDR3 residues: CAWSLRGENTGQLYF. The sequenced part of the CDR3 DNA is TGTGCCTGGAGTCTGAGAGGGGAGAACACCGGG.